This TCR beta chain was sequenced during a study of T cell repertoires in aging, cancer and after chemotherapy (dated by TCRdb to between 2018 and 2020). Study-level background: Donors spanned six age groups from 30 or younger to 70 or older, with at least three individuals per group. Control TCR repertoires from healthy donors were recorded over several months to years, and clear clonal overlap was observed across re-sampling. Peripheral blood TCR beta repertoires from healthy donors and cancer patients were profiled to examine immunoaging and T cell reconstitution after chemotherapy. The full dataset contained 9.1 million or so TCR reads. The cohort comprised 200 to 250 cancer patients, approximately 91 with hematological and 110 to 140 with solid cancers, plus 95 healthy donors as a reference group.

V loses 5 bases at its end and J loses 4 bases; junction bases beyond the gene matches: 4. Reading from cysteine to phenylalanine, the CDR3 counts 14 amino acids. Just the 42-base CDR3 DNA is kept, in frame starting at base 1. The germline V gene gives CDR1 as MNHEY and CDR2 as SVGAGI. Here is what the overall study found, with its caveats: In healthy donors, the decline in TCR diversity with age was mainly explained by loss of richness, whereas in cancer patients loss of evenness was also found to contribute. Compared with age-matched healthy donors, untreated patients with either hematological or solid cancers had significantly lower TCR diversity in the blood along with higher clonality. Median generation probability increased over the chemotherapy interval in both cancer cohorts, suggesting repertoire reconstitution through rebound thymic output. The authors noted that the repertoire data do not allow conclusions about immunological memory after chemotherapy.

TCR beta rearrangements were amplified from genomic DNA isolated from peripheral blood, not from sorted cells or RNA. This clonotype has just a few counts. Its antigen remains unidentified. Base qualities are not provided; no much larger clone lies one nucleotide away. Rearranged TRB sequences spanning V, D and J segments were amplified in a multiplex touch-down PCR with a mixed TRB-A/B primer pool. Illumina adapters and sample indices were added to the amplicons in two consecutive PCR reactions performed with Phusion HS II polymerase. Amplicons were gel-purified using the NucleoSpin Gel and PCR Clean-up kit and were subsequently checked with Qubit and an Agilent 2100 Bioanalyzer. Sequencing of libraries was carried out on an Illumina MiSeq in 600-cycle, single-indexed, paired-end runs. For the original study's pipeline: TRB sequences were processed with MiXCR versions 2.12 and 3.0.5. Each unique CDR3 nucleotide sequence counted as one clone, and only productive sequences with at least two reads were retained. The repertoire metrics were Shannon diversity, evenness, clonality (calculated as one minus evenness), and diversity profiles parameterized by alpha from 0 to 5. Generation probabilities of clones in paired pre- and post-chemotherapy samples were computed with the IGoR algorithm. Using fastp trimming at Q25 and MiXCR clonotype assembly, TCRdb reanalyzed the public sequencing data and kept in-frame beta chains. Rows matching on CDR3 protein sequence are summarized as one entry with the most common DNA and genes. In this record, the V and J calls reflect TCRdb's handling and not the investigators' own analysis. Present in this sample are roughly 8,200 distinct CDR3 sequences, 32% of which were seen just once. The biggest ten clones account for over 8.5% of the sample.

The TCR was taken from a human donor in good health. The sequenced sample was blood. The chain uses TRBV6-5 and TRBJ1-2; the junction holds 10 bases that match TRBD1. The CDR3 reads CASSRQGAGYGYTF. The DNA is TGTGCCAGCAGTAGACAGGGGGCCGGCTATGGCTACACCTTC.